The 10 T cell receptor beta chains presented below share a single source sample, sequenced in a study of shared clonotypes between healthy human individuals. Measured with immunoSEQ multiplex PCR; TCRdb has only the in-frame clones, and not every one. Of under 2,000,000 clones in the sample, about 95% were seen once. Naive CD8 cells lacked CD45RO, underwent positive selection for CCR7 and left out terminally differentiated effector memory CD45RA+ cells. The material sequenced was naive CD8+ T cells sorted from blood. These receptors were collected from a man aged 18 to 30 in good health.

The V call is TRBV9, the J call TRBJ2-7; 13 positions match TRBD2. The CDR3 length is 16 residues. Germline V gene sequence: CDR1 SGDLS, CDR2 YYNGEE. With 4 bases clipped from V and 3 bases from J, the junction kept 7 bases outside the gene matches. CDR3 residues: CASSPGLAGEGYEQYF. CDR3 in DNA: TGTGCCAGCAGCCCCGGACTAGCGGGAGAAGGCTACGAGCAGTACTTC.

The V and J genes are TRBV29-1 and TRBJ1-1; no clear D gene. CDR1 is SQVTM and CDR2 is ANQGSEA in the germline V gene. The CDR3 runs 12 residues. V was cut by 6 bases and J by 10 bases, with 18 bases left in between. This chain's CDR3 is CSVEYGAMGAFF. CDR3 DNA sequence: TGCAGCGTCGAATACGGAGCGATGGGAGCTTTCTTT.

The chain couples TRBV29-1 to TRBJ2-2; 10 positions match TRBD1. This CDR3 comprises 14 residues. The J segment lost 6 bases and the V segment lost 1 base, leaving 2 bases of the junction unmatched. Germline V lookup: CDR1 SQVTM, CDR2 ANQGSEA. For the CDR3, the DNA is TGCAGCGTTGAAGGGACAGGGGGGGCCGGGGAGCTGTTTTTT. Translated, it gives CSVEGTGGAGELFF.

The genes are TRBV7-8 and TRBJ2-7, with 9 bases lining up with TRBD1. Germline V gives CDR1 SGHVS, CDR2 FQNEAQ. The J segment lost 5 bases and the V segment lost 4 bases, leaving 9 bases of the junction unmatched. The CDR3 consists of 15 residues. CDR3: CASSYTTGGIHEQYF. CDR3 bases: TGTGCCAGCAGCTACACGACAGGGGGTATCCACGAGCAGTACTTC.

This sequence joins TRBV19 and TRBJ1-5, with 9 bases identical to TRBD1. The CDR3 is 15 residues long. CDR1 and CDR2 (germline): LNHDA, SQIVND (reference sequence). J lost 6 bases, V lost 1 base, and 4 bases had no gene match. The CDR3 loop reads CASSIGGQGFQPQHF. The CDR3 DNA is TGTGCCAGTAGTATAGGGGGACAGGGCTTTCAGCCCCAGCATTTT.

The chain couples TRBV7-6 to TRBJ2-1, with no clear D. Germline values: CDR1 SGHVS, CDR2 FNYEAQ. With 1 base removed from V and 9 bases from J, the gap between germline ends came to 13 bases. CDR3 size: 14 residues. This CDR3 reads CASSLDGSPGEQFF. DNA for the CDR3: TGTGCCAGCAGCTTAGATGGCTCCCCTGGTGAGCAGTTCTTC.

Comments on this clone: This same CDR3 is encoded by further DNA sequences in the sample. CDR3 nucleotides: TGTGCCAGCAGTTACTCGCCAGGCGGAAATTCACCCCTCCACTTT. This translates into CASSYSPGGNSPLHF. The V gene is TRBV6-5, the J gene TRBJ1-6, with unresolved D. CDR3 length equals 15 residues. Germline CDR1 and CDR2: MNHEY and SVGAGI. Trimming left V 0 bases short and J 7 bases short, with 10 bases between.

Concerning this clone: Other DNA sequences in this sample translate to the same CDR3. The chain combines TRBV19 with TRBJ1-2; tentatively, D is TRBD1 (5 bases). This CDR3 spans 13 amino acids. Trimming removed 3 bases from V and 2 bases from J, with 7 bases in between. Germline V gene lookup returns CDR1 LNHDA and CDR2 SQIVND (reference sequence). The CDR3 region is CASSIGTNYGYTF. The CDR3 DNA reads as TGTGCCAGTAGTATTGGGACCAACTATGGCTACACCTTC.

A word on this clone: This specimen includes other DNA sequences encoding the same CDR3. The CDR3, as DNA: TGTGCCAGCAGCGTAGGGGAGGAGCAGTACTTC. Translating gives CASSVGEEQYF. This chain uses TRBV9 with TRBJ2-7; TRBD2 might be the D (5 bases). Trimming left V 0 bases short and J 7 bases short, with 5 bases between. The CDR3 spans 11 residues. CDR1 is SGDLS, CDR2 YYNGEE, per germline.

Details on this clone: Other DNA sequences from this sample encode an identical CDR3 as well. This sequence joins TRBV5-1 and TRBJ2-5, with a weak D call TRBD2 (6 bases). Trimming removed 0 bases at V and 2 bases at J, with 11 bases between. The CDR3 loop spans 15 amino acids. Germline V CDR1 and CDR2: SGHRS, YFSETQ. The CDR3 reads CASSLEGGHQETQYF. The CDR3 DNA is TGCGCCAGCAGCTTGGAGGGAGGCCATCAAGAGACCCAGTACTTC.